This TCR beta chain was recorded in a study of blood T cell repertoires in COVID-19. Turning to the study itself: The samples span acute and convalescent COVID-19 from the United States, Italy and Spain. T cells, B-cell-depleted T cells, or PBMCs supplied cDNA or gDNA.

In the study's own analysis: Reference gene primer amplification in the assay estimated nucleated cell counts. The method was immunoSEQ multiplex PCR; TCRdb's version includes in-frame clones alone and lacks a portion of them. The V and J calls and clone size were taken over from that table, and D and trimming were inferred from the DNA. The sample carries over 200,000 clones, over 70% recorded once. The germline gives CDR1 SGHNT, CDR2 YENEEA. V shed 1 base and J 0 bases; nucleotides not matched to a gene: 0. This CDR3 contains 14 residues. V gene TRBV11-3 combines with J gene TRBJ2-7; 7 positions agree with TRBD2. Sequences were obtained from peripheral blood. This clonotype was obtained from a woman of 80 years or more with acute or convalescent COVID-19. CDR3 sequence reads: CASSLAGGSYEQYF. The CDR3 nucleotides are TGTGCCAGCAGCTTAGCGGGGGGCTCCTACGAGCAGTACTTC.